This T cell receptor beta chain stems from a study of HIV-infected children after antiretroviral therapy interruption. Study summary: EBV and CMV exposure was recorded in most children. Weeks 0, 12, interruption end (24 or 48), and about 3 years post-study gave interruption-arm samples.

Germline V lookup: CDR1 WNHNN, CDR2 SYGVQD (reference sequence). Trimming left V 4 bases short and J 3 bases short, with 10 bases between. The CDR3 totals 13 residues. The sample holds many counts of this clonotype. Its antigen is unknown. Unique molecular identifiers were included in an RNA-based 3' RACE TCR library. From the 3' RACE reads, TCRdb called clonotypes with MiXCR, one entry per CDR3 protein. The data show approximately 95,000 distinct CDR3 sequences, 6% to 8.5% seen once. Whole-study findings and limits: The CD45RA+ naive sort may contain some EMRA or stem memory cells.

The treatment: PENTA 11 planned treatment interruption arm or continuous ART arm. Cryopreserved PBMC samples required at least 5 million viable cells. Sequenced here: CD45RA+ CD4+ T cells from PBMCs, pooled from several time points, sampled from a donor given antiretroviral therapy, either interrupted or continuous. Subset denoted: naive CD4+ CD45RA+ CD45RO- T cells. This receptor was taken from a pool of human donors with HIV. The chain recombines TRBV10-1 with TRBJ2-7; D ambiguous. CDR3 nucleotide sequence: TGCGCCAGCAGTGTATCAGGCGGCTACGAGCAGTACTTC. Its protein product is CASSVSGGYEQYF.